This entry lists 12 T cell receptor beta chains sequenced from one sample in a study of T cells in Graves' hyperthyroidism and ophthalmopathy. What was amplified from RNA transcripts were TCR beta CDR3 regions. During a first-round RT-PCR of the TCR CDR3, the HTBI primer set was used. TCRdb re-analysed the multiplex PCR reads in MiXCR, keeping a single row per CDR3 protein. The sample includes 600,000 or so distinct CDR3 sequences, roughly 14% of them seen just once. Sequences were obtained from blood. These receptors all come from a woman between 50 and 59 years old with Graves' ophthalmopathy.

This clonotype was seen ten or more times. The CDR3 is CASSSKVEQFF. DNA for the CDR3: TGTGCCAGCTCATCGAAGGTTGAGCAGTTCTTC. V gene TRBV18 combines with J gene TRBJ2-1; D unclear. CDR1 is KGHSH, CDR2 LQKENI, per germline. The CDR3 loop spans 11 amino acids. The ends were cut back, 5 bases at V and 9 bases at J, with 8 bases in the middle.

V usage is TRBV18 and J usage is TRBJ2-7, with D uncertain. Germline assignment: CDR1 KGHSH and CDR2 LQKENI. CDR3 size: 14 residues. The V end was cut by 1 base, the J end by 5 bases, with 12 bases between. CDR3 coding DNA: TGTGCCAGCTCACCACTGGCGGTCCCCGACGAGCAGTACTTC. Encoded protein: CASSPLAVPDEQYF.

There are a few counts of this clonotype. The chain links TRBV7-9 to TRBJ2-7; TRBD1 matches 7 bases. Trimming cost V 2 bases and J 3 bases; bases outside gene matches: 7. The CDR3 has 15 residues. Germline lookup yields CDR1 SEHNR and CDR2 FQNEAQ (reference sequence). The CDR3 loop reads CASSLSSGQFYEQYF. The CDR3 coding sequence is TGTGCCAGCAGCTTATCATCGGGACAGTTCTACGAGCAGTACTTC.

This clonotype was recorded a few times. This rearrangement joins TRBV27 to TRBJ2-1; 14 nucleotides line up with TRBD2. Per germline, CDR1 MNHEY and CDR2 SMNVEV (reference sequence). This CDR3 spans 18 amino acids. After removal of 8 bases from V and 7 bases from J, the junction contained 16 bases not matched to a gene. CDR3 loop: CASGRLAGGPWENNEQFF. The CDR3 nucleotides are TGTGCCAGCGGAAGACTAGCGGGAGGGCCTTGGGAAAATAATGAGCAGTTCTTC.

There are many counts of this clonotype. The chain has TRBV7-9 and TRBJ2-2, with 7 bases that match TRBD1. The V and J ends lost 5 bases and 3 bases, in that order; junction bases with no gene match: 9. The CDR3 consists of 16 residues. Germline V gene data show CDR1 as SEHNR and CDR2 as FQNEAQ (reference sequence). The DNA of the CDR3 is TGTGCCAGCAGCCCCCCCGGGACAGCAGACACCGGGGAGCTGTTTTTT. This translates into CASSPPGTADTGELFF. Looking up the rest from reference TRBV7-9 and TRBJ2-2 gives the full variable domain: DTGVSQNPRHKITKRGQNVTFRCDPISEHNRLYWYRQTLGQGPEFLTYFQNEAQLEKSRLLSDRFSAERPKGSFSTLEIQRTEQGDSAMYLCASSPPGTADTGELFFGEGSRLTVL.

This clonotype was detected many times. The genes are TRBV6-1 and TRBJ2-7, with 8 positions matching TRBD2. The CDR3 is 14 amino acids. V shed 5 bases and J 2 bases; nucleotides not matched to a gene: 5. Germline V lookup: CDR1 MNHNS, CDR2 SASEGT. CDR3 DNA sequence: TGTGCCAGCAGTCCTTCGGGACTAGCCTACGAGCAGTACTTC. Translating gives CASSPSGLAYEQYF.

The table lists this clonotype with a few counts. V usage is TRBV6-1 and J usage is TRBJ1-1; no clear D gene. With 2 bases removed from V and 3 bases from J, the gap between germline ends came to 4 bases. The CDR3 runs 12 residues. Germline CDR1 is MNHNS and CDR2 is SASEGT. The CDR3: CASSEYDTEAFF. CDR3 in DNA: TGTGCCAGCAGTGAATATGACACTGAAGCTTTCTTT.

This clonotype was detected many times. The chain carries TRBV11-2 and TRBJ1-6, with TRBD1 as a possible D gene (5 bases). Deletions cut 1 base from V and 5 bases from J, with 9 bases between. Looked up from germline, CDR1 is SGHAT and CDR2 is FQNNGV. The CDR3 sequence is 15 residues long. The CDR3, as DNA: TGTGCCAGCAGCTTAGGGGTCAGGGATAATTCACCCCTCCACTTT. This gives the protein CASSLGVRDNSPLHF. Full variable domain (rest looked up from reference TRBV11-2 and TRBJ1-6): EAGVAQSPRYKIIEKRQSVAFWCNPISGHATLYWYQQILGQGPKLLIQFQNNGVVDDSQLPKDRFSAERLKGVDSTLKIQPAKLEDSAVYLCASSLGVRDNSPLHFGNGTRLTVT.

This clonotype was seen many times. The chain carries TRBV6-2 or TRBV6-3 and TRBJ1-1, with D unclear. The CDR3 runs 14 residues. Germline V lookup: CDR1 MNHEY, CDR2 SVGEGT. Trimming took off 0 bases at V and 11 bases at J, with 16 bases between the two ends. CDR3 sequence reads: CASSYSPGSREAFF. The CDR3 bases are TGTGCCAGCAGTTACTCCCCCGGATCTCGCGAGGCTTTCTTT.

This chain joins TRBV4-1 and TRBJ1-2; no reliable D call. This CDR3 is built from 15 residues. Germline V gives CDR1 MGHRA, CDR2 YSYEKL. The ends were cut back, 8 bases at V and 2 bases at J, with 18 bases in the middle. For the CDR3, the DNA is TGCGCCAGCGCCTCATTGGGCAGTCAGAACTATGGCTACACCTTC. Residues: CASASLGSQNYGYTF.

This clonotype was recorded at least ten times. The rearrangement uses TRBV29-1 and TRBJ2-7; D may be TRBD1 (5 bases). V was trimmed by 7 bases and J by 4 bases, leaving 14 bases between them. The germline gives CDR1 SQVTM, CDR2 ANQGSEA. The CDR3 has 12 residues. The CDR3 DNA reads as TGCAGCGCCTCCGACAGAACTTACGAGCAGTACTTC. The encoded protein is CSASDRTYEQYF.

This clonotype was recorded a few times. The chain combines TRBV9 with TRBJ1-5, with TRBD1 identical over 11 bases. J gave up 5 bases and V 4 bases, and 5 bases lay outside the gene matches. Germline V gene lookup returns CDR1 SGDLS and CDR2 YYNGEE. The CDR3 has 15 residues. The CDR3 protein is CASSIGTGGDQPQHF. Here the CDR3 DNA reads TGTGCCAGCAGCATCGGGACAGGGGGGGATCAGCCCCAGCATTTT. Based on the CDR3 plus reference TRBV9 and TRBJ1-5, the full variable domain is DSGVTQTPKHLITATGQRVTLRCSPRSGDLSVYWYQQSLDQGLQFLIQYYNGEERAKGNILERFSAQQFPDLHSELNLSSLELGDSALYFCASSIGTGGDQPQHFGDGTRLSIL.